Listed below are T cell receptor beta chains from one sample, sequenced in a study of blood T cell repertoires in COVID-19. Repertoires were generated with immunoSEQ multiplex PCR, while TCRdb's copy carries only in-frame clones and drops some. In the table there are about 66,000 clones, under 90% of which are singletons. The sample consisted of peripheral blood. These receptors originate from a man aged 55 to 70 with acute or convalescent COVID-19. Each CDR3 is given with its conserved first and last residue. The order of the fields is clone size, J gene, D gene, V gene, CDR3 protein, CDR3 DNA. D genes are given only for firm matches. For some rows the clone size is stated as once, few or many, or as a class when expanded; others skip it.

>.|TRBJ2-6|.|TRBV7-6
CASSPTVGGFSSGANVLTF
TGTGCCAGCAGCCCTACTGTCGGGGGATTTAGCTCTGGGGCCAACGTCCTGACTTTC
>.|TRBJ2-1|TRBD2|TRBV5-1
CASSSTVLAGGPGNEQFF
TGCGCCAGCAGCTCGACAGTTTTAGCGGGGGGGCCGGGCAATGAGCAGTTCTTC
>once|TRBJ1-2|TRBD1|TRBV25-1
CASSEGQVRAYGYTF
TGTGCCAGCAGTGAGGGACAGGTCCGAGCCTATGGCTACACCTTC
>.|TRBJ1-5|.|TRBV7-8
CASSERGGLGNQPQHF
TGTGCCAGCAGTGAACGGGGGGGTCTAGGCAATCAGCCCCAGCATTTT
>once|TRBJ2-3|TRBD2|TRBV18
CASSPPTSESGTQYF
TGTGCCAGCTCACCACCTACTAGCGAGTCCGGTACGCAGTATTTT
>.|TRBJ2-6|.|TRBV7-9
CASSAGAGANVLTF
TGTGCCAGCAGCGCAGGGGCTGGGGCCAACGTCCTGACTTTC
>.|TRBJ1-1|.|TRBV5-1
CASSNRENTEAFF
TGCGCCAGCAGCAACCGGGAGAACACTGAAGCTTTCTTT
>.|TRBJ1-4|TRBD1|TRBV30
CAWSVRVRDRGPELFF
TGTGCCTGGAGCGTCCGGGTTCGGGACAGGGGGCCGGAACTGTTTTTT
>.|TRBJ1-1|.|TRBV5-1
CASSLGAAAEAFF
TGCGCCAGCAGCTTGGGGGCAGCAGCTGAAGCTTTCTTT
>.|TRBJ2-2|TRBD2|TRBV6-2/TRBV6-3
CASSLAGIGELFF
TGTGCCAGCAGTCTAGCGGGGATCGGGGAGCTGTTTTTT
>few|TRBJ2-1|TRBD2|TRBV7-7
CASSSRLAVYNEQFF
TGTGCCAGCAGCTCCAGACTAGCGGTCTACAATGAGCAGTTCTTC
>.|TRBJ2-3|.|TRBV5-1
CASSKRTTSTDTQYF
TGCGCCAGCAGTAAACGGACTACCTCTACAGATACGCAGTATTTT
>.|TRBJ1-2|.|TRBV6-1
CASSEFGRVTGNGYTF
TGTGCCAGCAGTGAATTTGGTCGGGTTACAGGGAACGGCTACACCTTC
>.|TRBJ2-7|TRBD2|TRBV7-8
CASSFRLAGAEQYF
TGTGCCAGCAGCTTCCGACTAGCGGGGGCCGAGCAGTACTTC
>.|TRBJ1-1|.|TRBV6-6
CASNSVNTEAFF
TGTGCCAGCAATTCAGTGAACACTGAAGCTTTCTTT
>.|TRBJ2-1|TRBD1|TRBV18
CASSPTGTGGVNEQFF
TGTGCCAGCTCACCAACCGGGACAGGAGGGGTCAATGAGCAGTTCTTC
>.|TRBJ1-3|TRBD1|TRBV19
CASSDRGGSSGNTIYF
TGTGCCAGTTCCGACAGGGGAGGGAGCTCTGGAAACACCATATATTTT
>.|TRBJ2-6|.|TRBV21-1
CASRRLSGTGCSGANVLTF
TGTGCCAGCAGGAGGTTATCCGGGACAGGGTGCTCTGGGGCCAACGTCCTGACTTTC
>.|TRBJ1-3|TRBD1|TRBV5-1
CASSSAGGSGGNTIYF
TGCGCCAGCAGCTCCGCAGGGGGCTCAGGTGGAAACACCATATATTTT
>.|TRBJ2-2|.|TRBV5-1
CASSLMVGGNTGELFF
TGCGCCAGCAGCTTGATGGTCGGGGGGAACACCGGGGAGCTGTTTTTT
>.|TRBJ1-1|.|TRBV5-1
CAGPGSNTEAFF
TGCGCCGGCCCCGGGTCAAACACTGAAGCTTTCTTT
>.|TRBJ1-2|.|TRBV4-1
CASSSPPGASGYTF
TGCGCCAGCAGCAGCCCTCCAGGGGCGTCTGGCTACACCTTC
>.|TRBJ2-1|.|TRBV24-1
CATEGYSSYNEQFF
TGTGCCACGGAGGGGTATAGCTCCTACAATGAGCAGTTCTTC
>.|TRBJ2-7|.|TRBV10-3
CAISESAQGLPYEQYF
TGTGCCATCAGTGAGTCTGCCCAGGGTTTACCCTACGAGCAGTACTTC
>once|TRBJ2-1|.|TRBV29-1
CSGHTNNEQFF
TGCAGCGGACACACAAACAATGAGCAGTTCTTC
>.|TRBJ1-2|.|TRBV7-9
CASSLKSGNYGYTF
TGTGCCAGCAGCTTAAAGTCAGGGAACTATGGCTACACCTTC
>.|TRBJ1-5|TRBD1|TRBV2
CASSGTGALVPQHF
TGTGCCAGCAGTGGGACAGGGGCGCTGGTGCCCCAGCATTTT
>.|TRBJ2-7|TRBD2|TRBV7-2
CASSLVASGAASYEQYF
TGTGCCAGCAGCTTAGTTGCTAGCGGGGCCGCATCCTACGAGCAGTACTTC
>.|TRBJ2-3|TRBD2|TRBV7-9
CASSFSGGADTQYF
TGTGCCAGCAGCTTTAGCGGGGGGGCGGATACGCAGTATTTT
>once|TRBJ2-1|TRBD2|TRBV5-1
CASSLAGTSGPSEQFF
TGCGCCAGCAGCCTAGCCGGGACTAGCGGGCCAAGCGAGCAGTTCTTC
>.|TRBJ2-5|.|TRBV7-9
CASSLRDQETQYF
TGTGCCAGCAGCCTCAGGGACCAAGAGACCCAGTACTTC
>.|TRBJ1-3|.|TRBV10-2
CASSEINTSGNTIYF
TGCGCCAGCAGTGAGATCAACACCTCTGGAAACACCATATATTTT
>.|TRBJ1-6|.|TRBV6-6
CASSPRVPEALHF
TGTGCCAGCAGTCCCAGGGTCCCAGAGGCCCTCCACTTT
>once|TRBJ1-6|TRBD1|TRBV5-8
CASSFGFRPGQGFYNSPLHF
TGTGCCAGCAGCTTTGGATTTAGGCCTGGACAGGGCTTCTATAATTCACCCCTCCACTTT
>many|TRBJ1-5|TRBD1|TRBV5-6
CASSYLDRADQPQHF
TGTGCCAGCAGCTACTTGGACAGGGCCGATCAGCCCCAGCATTTT
>.|TRBJ1-5|TRBD1|TRBV3-1/TRBV3-2
CASSRQGDQPQHF
TGTGCCAGCAGCCGACAGGGGGATCAGCCCCAGCATTTT
>once|TRBJ2-6|.|TRBV7-2
CASSFRGSGANVLTF
TGTGCCAGCAGCTTCAGGGGTTCTGGGGCCAACGTCCTGACTTTC
>.|TRBJ1-1|TRBD1|TRBV2
CASSDVPGQENTEAFF
TGTGCCAGCAGTGACGTCCCCGGACAGGAGAACACTGAAGCTTTCTTT
>.|TRBJ1-3|.|TRBV27
CASSPGGSGNTIYF
TGTGCCAGCAGCCCTGGAGGATCTGGAAACACCATATATTTT
>.|TRBJ2-1|.|TRBV9
CASTPDGLALYNEQFF
TGTGCCAGCACCCCAGACGGGCTAGCGCTCTACAATGAGCAGTTCTTC
>.|TRBJ2-2|.|TRBV7-6
CASSLNEGAGELFF
TGTGCCAGCAGCTTAAATGAGGGTGCCGGGGAGCTGTTTTTT
>once|TRBJ2-7|.|TRBV4-1
CASSQEGASSYEQYF
TGCGCCAGCAGCCAAGAGGGGGCTAGTAGCTACGAGCAGTACTTC
>.|TRBJ2-7|.|TRBV6-1
CASSDLRGLHEQYF
TGTGCCAGCAGTGACCTGCGGGGACTCCACGAGCAGTACTTC
>.|TRBJ2-1|TRBD2|TRBV16
CASSQSTASGGAASSYNEQFF
TGTGCCAGCAGCCAATCTACGGCTAGCGGGGGGGCTGCTAGCTCCTACAATGAGCAGTTCTTC
>.|TRBJ1-1|.|TRBV3-1/TRBV3-2
CASSHRVILMNTEAFF
TGTGCCAGCAGCCACAGGGTTATCCTAATGAACACTGAAGCTTTCTTT
>.|TRBJ2-7|.|TRBV2
CASSEQGRLGEQYF
TGTGCCAGCAGTGAACAGGGTCGATTGGGCGAGCAGTACTTC
>.|TRBJ2-3|TRBD1|TRBV5-8
CASSLDGTGWFADTQYF
TGTGCCAGCAGCTTGGATGGGACAGGGTGGTTCGCAGATACGCAGTATTTT
>.|TRBJ1-4|.|TRBV6-5
CASSYSAERVGEKLFF
TGTGCCAGCAGTTACTCAGCGGAACGGGTAGGAGAAAAACTGTTTTTT
>.|TRBJ1-1|.|TRBV2
CASSGGLSSTEAFF
TGTGCCAGCAGCGGGGGGCTCAGCAGCACTGAAGCTTTCTTT
>once|TRBJ1-2|.|TRBV6-5
CASRNAGGYTF
TGTGCCAGCAGAAACGCAGGAGGCTACACCTTC
>.|TRBJ1-2|TRBD1|TRBV29-1
CSVANQGALGYTF
TGCAGCGTTGCGAACCAGGGGGCGCTCGGCTACACCTTC
>.|TRBJ1-5|.|TRBV19
CASQEDSLNQPQHF
TGTGCCAGTCAAGAGGACAGCTTAAATCAGCCCCAGCATTTT
>.|TRBJ1-5|.|TRBV5-6
CASSLGRRNQPQHF
TGTGCCAGCAGCCTGGGGAGGAGAAATCAGCCCCAGCATTTT
>.|TRBJ2-2|.|TRBV18
CASSVSAGELFF
TGTGCCAGCTCAGTAAGCGCCGGGGAGCTGTTTTTT
>.|TRBJ2-7|.|TRBV10-3
CAISETGNRYEQYF
TGTGCCATCAGTGAGACAGGGAATCGCTACGAGCAGTACTTC